This TCR beta chain was documented in a study of T-cell reconstitution after alpha-beta-depleted transplantation in children. The ends were cut back, 1 base at V and 5 bases at J, with 11 bases in the middle. Germline loops: CDR1 SGHTA, CDR2 FQGNSA. This CDR3 is built from 14 residues. This clonotype was observed at least ten times. Molecular barcoding with unique molecular identifiers was used for the TCRbeta library. TCRdb itself ran the PCR reads through MiXCR, one entry per CDR3 protein. The sample shows 600,000 to 700,000 distinct CDR3 sequences, 16% of them seen only once. The source is a human donor who donated a stem cell graft to a child with acute myeloid leukemia. This material consisted of PBMCs from the stem cell graft donor, taken from the stem cell graft. The chain couples TRBV7-2 to TRBJ2-5, with TRBD2 as a possible D gene (6 bases). The CDR3 DNA reads as TGTGCCAGCAGCTTAGTAGCCGGGGGTGAGACCCAGTACTTC. It is translated as CASSLVAGGETQYF.